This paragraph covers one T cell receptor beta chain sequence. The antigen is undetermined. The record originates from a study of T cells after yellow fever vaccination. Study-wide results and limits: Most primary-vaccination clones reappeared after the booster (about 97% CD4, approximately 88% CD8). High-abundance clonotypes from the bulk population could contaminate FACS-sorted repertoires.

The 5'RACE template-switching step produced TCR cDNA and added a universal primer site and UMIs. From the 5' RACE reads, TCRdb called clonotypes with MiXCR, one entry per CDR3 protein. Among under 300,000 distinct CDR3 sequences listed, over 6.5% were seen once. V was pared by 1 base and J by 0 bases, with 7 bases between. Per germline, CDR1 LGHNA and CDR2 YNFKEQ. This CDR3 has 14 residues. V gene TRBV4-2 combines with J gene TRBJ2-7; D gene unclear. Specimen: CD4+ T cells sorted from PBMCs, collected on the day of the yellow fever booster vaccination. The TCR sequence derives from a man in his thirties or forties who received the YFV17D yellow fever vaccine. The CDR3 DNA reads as TGTGCCAGCAGCCAAGGACGAAGCTCCTACGAGCAGTACTTC. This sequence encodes CASSQGRSSYEQYF.